Below are 21 T cell receptor beta chains sequenced from a single sample in a study of cytomegalovirus exposure and HLA in healthy donors. The PCR contained 60 Vbeta and 13 Jbeta primers. Using immunoSEQ multiplex PCR, the repertoire was profiled, and TCRdb retains in-frame clones only, with some absent. The sample has some 120,000 clones, around 8.5% seen once. The sequencing input was PBMCs. The source of these receptors is a man aged 40-50 years in good health and CMV-seronegative.

Only a few counts were recorded for this clone. The chain combines TRBV6-1 with TRBJ2-3, with 9 positions matching TRBD1. The CDR3 contains 15 residues. CDR1 is MNHNS and CDR2 is SASEGT in the germline V gene. The V gene end was trimmed by 4 bases and the J gene end by 4 bases; junction bases not matched to a gene: 6. The CDR3 here is CASSGNRGRADTQYF. Here the CDR3 DNA reads TGTGCCAGCAGTGGAAACAGGGGGCGCGCAGATACGCAGTATTTT.

The sample holds a few counts of this clone. This chain connects TRBV6-5 to TRBJ1-6, with TRBD1 matching over 7 bases. V gave up 3 bases and J gave up 8 bases; unmatched junction bases: 7. The germline V gene encodes CDR1 MNHEY and CDR2 SVGAGI. CDR3 length equals 15 residues. This chain's CDR3 is CASSYRRGLDSPLHF. In nucleotides, the CDR3 is TGTGCCAGCAGTTATAGGAGGGGGCTTGATTCACCCCTCCACTTT.

The V call is TRBV18, the J call TRBJ2-2; the match to TRBD1 covers 9 bases. The V gene's germline CDR1 is KGHSH and CDR2 LQKENI. V lost 3 bases to trimming and J lost 6 bases; unmatched junction nucleotides: 8. This CDR3 contains 16 residues. Here the CDR3 reads CASSPRGQGNAGELFF. DNA for the CDR3: TGTGCCAGCTCACCCCGTGGACAGGGGAATGCCGGGGAGCTGTTTTTT.

This chain's CDR3 is CASSHRRTGGREDEQYF. In DNA form, the CDR3 reads TGCGCCAGCAGTCACCGACGGACGGGCGGGCGAGAGGACGAGCAGTACTTC. The chain couples TRBV23-1 to TRBJ2-7, with D possibly TRBD2 on 5 matching bases. TRBV23-1 is filed as an ORF, its function uncertain. This CDR3 has 17 amino acids. Trimming cost V 3 bases and J 5 bases, with 23 bases left between them.

A few counts support this clone. The rearrangement uses TRBV30 and TRBJ2-3; D is possibly TRBD1 (7 bases). Germline V gives CDR1 GTSNPN, CDR2 SVGIG (reference sequence). This CDR3 has 14 residues. V was clipped by 3 bases and J by 0 bases, with 10 bases between them. This chain's CDR3 is CAWRRDSSTDTQYF. CDR3 DNA sequence: TGTGCCTGGAGGCGGGACAGTAGCACAGATACGCAGTATTTT. The complete variable domain, with remaining parts taken from reference TRBV30 and TRBJ2-3, reads SQTIHQWPATLVQPVGSPLSLECTVEGTSNPNLYWYRQAAGRGLQLLFYSVGIGQISSEVPQNLSASRPQDRQFILSSKKLLLSDSGFYLCAWRRDSSTDTQYFGPGTRLTVL.

This clone was counted only a few times. This chain joins TRBV7-9 and TRBJ1-1; 7 bases map to TRBD1. Germline V gene lookup returns CDR1 SEHNR and CDR2 FQNEAQ (reference sequence). The length of the CDR3 is 14 residues. Trimming cost V 5 bases and J 0 bases; bases outside gene matches: 3. The CDR3 nucleotides are TGTGCCAGCAGCCCGGGACAGCTGAACACTGAAGCTTTCTTT. It codes for CASSPGQLNTEAFF.

The chain has TRBV20-1 and TRBJ1-2; no definite D call. The CDR3 runs 11 residues. The V end lost 3 bases, the J end lost 8 bases, and 10 bases lay between the germline ends. Germline CDR1 and CDR2: DFQATT and SNEGSKA (reference sequence). CDR3 loop: CSASGPGGYTF. The CDR3 nucleotides read TGCAGTGCTAGTGGCCCCGGGGGCTACACCTTC.

CDR3 nucleotide sequence: TGTGCCAGCAGCCCCGGGACAGGGTCTGGAAACACCATATATTTT. Residues: CASSPGTGSGNTIYF. The V gene is TRBV11-2, the J gene TRBJ1-3; 9 bases align to TRBD1. The trim removed 5 bases at V and 1 base at J, leaving 3 bases unmatched. The CDR3 contains 15 residues. CDR1 is SGHAT, CDR2 FQNNGV, per germline.

This clone was counted between two and nine times. The chain couples TRBV6-5 to TRBJ1-6; D uncertain. CDR3 size: 15 residues. The ends were cut back, 6 bases at V and 6 bases at J, with 15 bases in the middle. CDR1 is MNHEY, CDR2 SVGAGI, per germline. CDR3 amino acids: CASSPLSRVNSPLHF. CDR3 sequence (DNA): TGTGCCAGCAGCCCCCTTTCGCGTGTTAATTCACCCCTCCACTTT.

The sample holds a few counts of this clone. The chain recombines TRBV27 with TRBJ1-1; 8 bases line up with TRBD1. The CDR3 runs 15 residues. Trimming took 5 bases from V and 1 from J; bases not matched to a gene: 6. Looked up from germline, CDR1 is MNHEY and CDR2 is SMNVEV (reference sequence). The DNA for the CDR3 is TGTGCCAGCAGTCCCCGGACAGGGACGAACACTGAAGCTTTCTTT. Residues: CASSPRTGTNTEAFF.

The rearrangement joins TRBV27 to TRBJ1-2; no clear D gene. The V gene lost 6 bases and the J gene lost 5 bases, with 13 bases spanning the gap. CDR1 is MNHEY, CDR2 SMNVEV, per germline (reference sequence). The CDR3 loop spans 13 amino acids. The CDR3: CASRGTTPYGYTF. The CDR3 nucleotides are TGTGCCAGCAGGGGCACAACCCCTTATGGCTACACCTTC.

This clone has just a few counts. The chain links TRBV6-4 to TRBJ2-1; 8 bases are shared with TRBD1. J lost 2 bases, V lost 8 bases, and 8 bases had no gene match. Germline V lookup: CDR1 MRHNA, CDR2 SNTAGT. The CDR3 spans 15 residues. The chain's CDR3 is CASSRLQGAYNEQFF. The CDR3 coding sequence is TGTGCCAGCTCCCGGCTACAGGGGGCCTACAATGAGCAGTTCTTC.

This clone occurred a few times. This sequence joins TRBV7-3 and TRBJ2-1; TRBD2 matches 8 bases. Germline V lookup: CDR1 SGHTA, CDR2 FQGTGA. The CDR3 length is 15 residues. V dropped 5 bases and J dropped 4; count of bases not matched to a gene: 7. The CDR3 loop reads CASSLAGGPYNEQFF. DNA for the CDR3: TGTGCCAGCAGCCTCGCGGGGGGCCCATACAATGAGCAGTTCTTC.

V is TRBV5-1 and J is TRBJ2-7, with D possibly matching TRBD2 (5 bases). The V end was cut by 0 bases, the J end by 3 bases, with 10 bases between. This CDR3 has 14 amino acids. The germline V gene has CDR1 SGHRS and CDR2 YFSETQ. This CDR3 is CASSLGPRGYEQYF. The CDR3 nucleotides read TGCGCCAGCAGCTTGGGACCCCGGGGCTACGAGCAGTACTTC.

The gene calls are TRBV11-3 and TRBJ2-7; a weak D match, TRBD2 (7 bases). Germline loops: CDR1 SGHNT, CDR2 YENEEA. The germline V and J ends were trimmed by 3 bases and 3 bases, with 9 bases remaining between them. This CDR3 contains 13 residues. CDR3 bases: TGTGCCAGCAGCTTGGGGGGGCTCTACGAGCAGTACTTC. Its protein product is CASSLGGLYEQYF.

This clone was counted a few times. The chain couples TRBV19 to TRBJ2-5; D might be TRBD1 (5 bases). Germline lookup yields CDR1 LNHDA and CDR2 SQIVND (reference sequence). Trimming took 2 bases from V and 5 from J, leaving 9 bases between them. The CDR3 is 13 residues long. In DNA, the CDR3 is TGTGCCAGTAGTATATCCAGGGATGAGACCCAGTACTTC. This encodes CASSISRDETQYF.

This clone was counted at least ten times. V usage is TRBV19 and J usage is TRBJ2-5, with 8 nucleotides matching TRBD2. Per germline, CDR1 LNHDA and CDR2 SQIVND (reference sequence). The V segment lost 7 bases and the J segment 4 bases; nucleotides outside the gene matches: 14. This CDR3 spans 16 amino acids. The CDR3 nucleotides are TGTGCCAGTACGGAGAGTGGCGGGGGGCGGGGAGAGACCCAGTACTTC. Protein sequence: CASTESGGGRGETQYF.

The V call is TRBV28, the J call TRBJ2-6; 7 nucleotides match TRBD1. Germline CDR1 and CDR2: MDHEN and SYDVKM. This CDR3 is 20 amino acids long. Unmatched junction bases numbered 17, after V lost 6 bases and J lost 0 bases. The CDR3 nucleotides read TGTGCCAGCAGCCCACCTGGACAGGCCCTCTTTAACTCTGGGGCCAACGTCCTGACTTTC. Translating it yields CASSPPGQALFNSGANVLTF.

The table lists this clone with a few counts. The V call is TRBV9, the J call TRBJ2-7; a possible D gene is TRBD2 (6 bases). In germline, CDR1 is SGDLS, CDR2 YYNGEE. The CDR3 totals 13 residues. With 4 bases removed from V and 4 bases from J, the gap between germline ends came to 12 bases. The CDR3 sequence: CASSPHGTYEQYF. CDR3 nucleotide sequence: TGTGCCAGCAGCCCACACGGGACTTACGAGCAGTACTTC.

This clone has more than one count but fewer than ten. The chain joins TRBV5-1 to TRBJ2-5; a weak D match, TRBD1 (6 bases). The CDR3 is made up of 15 amino acids. Trimming cost V 4 bases and J 0 bases, with 13 bases left between them. Germline V CDR1 and CDR2: SGHRS, YFSETQ. In nucleotides, the CDR3 is TGCGCCAGCAGCCCACAGGGATCGTACCAAGAGACCCAGTACTTC. It yields the protein CASSPQGSYQETQYF.

The V and J genes are TRBV9 and TRBJ2-5; TRBD1 matches at 10 bases. The germline gives CDR1 SGDLS, CDR2 YYNGEE. The CDR3 totals 14 residues. Trimming at V came to 4 bases and at J to 4 bases, leaving 4 bases not matched to a gene. DNA for the CDR3: TGTGCCAGCAGCTACCGGGACAGGGGAGAGACCCAGTACTTC. Its protein product is CASSYRDRGETQYF.